The sequence of this T cell receptor beta chain was determined in a study of spatial heterogeneity in lung cancer. Study in general: Available follow-up PBMC samples were sequenced, at a median of approximately 24 months post-resection. Detection consistently captured more beta-chain sequences than alpha-chain sequences. For the average unique TCR and UMI combination, more than 8.5 occurrences appeared in raw reads.

Germline assignment: CDR1 LGHDT and CDR2 YNNKEL (reference sequence). This CDR3 spans 15 amino acids. The V gene lost 4 bases and the J gene lost 2 bases, with 14 bases spanning the gap. Each CDR3 protein is one row after TCRdb ran MiXCR on the 5' RACE reads. The repertoire consists of fewer than 150,000 distinct CDR3 sequences, with roughly 10% occurring once and the leading ten covering 24%. Stated time point: blood at routine non-recurrence follow-up after resection. Unsorted tumor, nontumor lung tissue or cryopreserved PBMC supplied the whole RNA. This chain joins TRBV3-1 and TRBJ1-1; D not resolved. Sequenced here: PBMCs, sampled at follow-up. This receptor was taken from a female donor with early-stage non-small cell lung cancer. As DNA, the CDR3 is TGTGCCAGCAGCCCCCGGGCGGCAGCTAACACTGAAGCTTTCTTT. It yields the protein CASSPRAAANTEAFF.